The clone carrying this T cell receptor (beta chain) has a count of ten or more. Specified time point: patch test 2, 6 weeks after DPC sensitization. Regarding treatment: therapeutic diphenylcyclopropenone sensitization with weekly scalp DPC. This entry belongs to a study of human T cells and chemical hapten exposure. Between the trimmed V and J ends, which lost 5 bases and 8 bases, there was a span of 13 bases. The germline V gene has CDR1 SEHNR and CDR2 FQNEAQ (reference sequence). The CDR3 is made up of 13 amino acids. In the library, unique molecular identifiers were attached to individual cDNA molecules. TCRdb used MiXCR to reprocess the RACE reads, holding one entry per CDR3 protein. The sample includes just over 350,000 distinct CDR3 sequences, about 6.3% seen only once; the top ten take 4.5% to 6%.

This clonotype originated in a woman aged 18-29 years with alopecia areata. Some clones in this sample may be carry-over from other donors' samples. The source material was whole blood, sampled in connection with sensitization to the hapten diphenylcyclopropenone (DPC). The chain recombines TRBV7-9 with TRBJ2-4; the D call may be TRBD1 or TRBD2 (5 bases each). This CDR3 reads CASSLGVEDIQYF. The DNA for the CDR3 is TGTGCCAGCAGCCTGGGGGTAGAGGACATTCAGTACTTC.